The rows below give T cell receptor beta chains drawn from one sample of a study of T cell responses to AZD1222 COVID-19 vaccine. TCRdb's table, derived via immunoSEQ multiplex PCR, lists solely in-frame clones and lacks some. This table has about 98,000 clones, 88% appearing once. The starting material was peripheral blood, obtained on day 0 of MenACWY control vaccination. The receptors stem from an adult in good health. Each CDR3 is given with its conserved first and last residue. The order of the fields is D gene, V gene, J gene, clone size, CDR3 protein, CDR3 DNA. The D gene is left open where the match is weak. Some rows mark clone size as missing; the rest say once, few, many or name a class of expanded clone.

>TRBD2|TRBV2|TRBJ2-7|-
CASSLLAGGTEQYF
TGTGCCAGCAGCCTACTAGCGGGGGGAACCGAGCAGTACTTC
>-|TRBV10-3|TRBJ1-1|-
CAISESNGVGTEAFF
TGTGCCATCAGTGAGTCGAATGGGGTGGGAACTGAAGCTTTCTTT
>-|TRBV9|TRBJ2-3|-
CASSVAVATDTQYF
TGTGCCAGCAGCGTAGCAGTAGCCACAGATACGCAGTATTTT
>TRBD1|TRBV3-1/TRBV3-2|TRBJ1-4|-
CASSHATGGKLFF
TGTGCCAGCAGCCACGCAACAGGGGGGAAACTGTTTTTT
>-|TRBV5-1|TRBJ1-2|-
CASSLEGSNYGYTF
TGCGCCAGCAGCTTGGAAGGGAGTAACTATGGCTACACCTTC
>-|TRBV15|TRBJ2-1|-
CATSRGGGVYNEQFF
TGTGCCACCAGCAGGGGGGGTGGTGTATACAATGAGCAGTTCTTC
>-|TRBV6-5|TRBJ1-4|few
CASETFNGGDEKLFF
TGTGCCAGCGAGACGTTCAACGGCGGGGATGAAAAACTGTTTTTT
>TRBD1|TRBV27|TRBJ2-3|-
CASSPRTGDTDTQYF
TGTGCCAGCAGCCCCAGGACAGGGGACACAGATACGCAGTATTTT
>-|TRBV6-5|TRBJ1-5|-
CASSLGSNQPQHF
TGTGCCAGCTCACTCGGGAGCAATCAGCCCCAGCATTTT
>-|TRBV18|TRBJ1-1|-
CASRTTMNTEAFF
TGTGCCAGCAGGACAACCATGAACACTGAAGCTTTCTTT
>-|TRBV5-4|TRBJ2-5|-
CASSLVGDKETQYF
TGTGCCAGCAGCTTGGTAGGGGACAAAGAGACCCAGTACTTC
>TRBD1|TRBV5-6|TRBJ1-6|-
CASSFGSGTGGTPLHF
TGTGCCAGCAGCTTCGGCTCAGGGACAGGGGGGACGCCCCTCCACTTT
>TRBD1|TRBV5-1|TRBJ2-7|once
CASSRGTGGHEQYF
TGCGCCAGCAGCCGGGGGACAGGGGGCCACGAGCAGTACTTC
>-|TRBV4-1|TRBJ1-2|-
CASSHPGGQYGYTF
TGCGCCAGCAGCCACCCTGGTGGACAGTATGGCTACACCTTC
>-|TRBV6-5|TRBJ1-5|-
CASDQARGSDQPQHF
TGTGCCAGCGACCAAGCACGGGGGAGCGATCAGCCCCAGCATTTT
>-|TRBV4-2|TRBJ1-4|once
CASTQGGGNEKLFF
TGTGCCAGCACCCAAGGGGGGGGGAATGAAAAACTGTTTTTT
>-|TRBV5-6|TRBJ1-2|-
CASSPGTDLRDVYGYTF
TGTGCCAGCAGCCCTGGGACCGACCTAAGGGACGTCTATGGCTACACCTTC
>-|TRBV7-8|TRBJ1-2|once
CASSPLDLDYGYTF
TGTGCCAGCAGCCCATTGGACCTCGACTATGGCTACACCTTC
>-|TRBV4-2|TRBJ2-7|-
CASARTDSYEQYF
TGTGCCAGCGCAAGGACTGATTCCTACGAGCAGTACTTC
>-|TRBV6-6|TRBJ1-1|-
CASSYSAANTEAFF
TGTGCCAGCAGTTACTCGGCCGCTAACACTGAAGCTTTCTTT
>TRBD2|TRBV4-2|TRBJ2-7|-
CASSQEQTSGVYEQYF
TGTGCCAGCAGCCAGGAGCAGACTAGCGGGGTGTACGAGCAGTACTTC
>-|TRBV9|TRBJ2-3|-
CASSVDPGDRTDTQYF
TGTGCCAGCAGCGTAGACCCCGGGGATCGCACAGATACGCAGTATTTT
>-|TRBV2|TRBJ1-1|-
CASSDGYHPGKAFF
TGTGCCAGCAGTGATGGGTACCACCCAGGCAAGGCTTTCTTT
>-|TRBV7-3|TRBJ2-1|many
CASSPDRSGGQFF
TGTGCCAGCAGCCCCGACAGATCCGGTGGGCAGTTCTTC
>-|TRBV9|TRBJ2-7|-
CASSRSTGTGPYEQYF
TGTGCCAGCAGCCGATCGACCGGGACGGGACCCTACGAGCAGTACTTC
>-|TRBV5-6|TRBJ2-5|-
CASSLGQGTSETQYF
TGTGCCAGCAGCTTAGGACAGGGGACTAGCGAGACCCAGTACTTC
>-|TRBV27|TRBJ2-7|-
CASSFREGVEQYF
TGTGCCAGCAGTTTCCGCGAAGGGGTCGAGCAGTACTTC
>-|TRBV4-1|TRBJ1-2|-
CASSQETGHDGYTF
TGCGCCAGCAGCCAAGAGACGGGACACGATGGCTACACCTTC
>TRBD2|TRBV11-2|TRBJ2-3|-
CASSSDGTSGTDTQYF
TGTGCCAGCAGCTCAGATGGGACTAGTGGCACAGATACGCAGTATTTT
>-|TRBV11-3|TRBJ1-6|-
CASSLDPGANSPLHF
TGTGCCAGCAGCTTAGACCCAGGAGCAAATTCACCCCTCCACTTT
>TRBD2|TRBV30|TRBJ2-3|-
CAWDPPLAGVGGYTQYF
TGTGCCTGGGACCCCCCCCTAGCGGGGGTGGGGGGATATACGCAGTATTTT
>-|TRBV6-1|TRBJ1-5|once
CASSENPRSNQPQHF
TGTGCCAGCAGTGAAAACCCCAGGAGCAATCAGCCCCAGCATTTT
>-|TRBV5-1|TRBJ1-2|-
CASSTEPRENYGYTF
TGCGCCAGCAGCACCGAACCCAGGGAAAACTATGGCTACACCTTC
>TRBD1|TRBV6-5|TRBJ2-4|-
CASRTPGTVKNIQYF
TGTGCCAGCAGAACCCCTGGGACAGTGAAAAACATTCAGTACTTC
>TRBD1|TRBV6-2/TRBV6-3|TRBJ1-5|-
CASSYSSGTALNSNQPQHF
TGTGCCAGCAGTTACTCGTCCGGGACAGCGCTTAATAGCAATCAGCCCCAGCATTTT
>TRBD1|TRBV7-2|TRBJ1-2|-
CASTLGPGTAYGYTF
TGTGCCAGCACCTTAGGACCCGGGACAGCATATGGCTACACCTTC
>TRBD1|TRBV5-5|TRBJ1-2|-
CASSLGDRGREGYTF
TGTGCCAGCAGCTTGGGGGACAGGGGGCGCGAGGGCTACACCTTC
>-|TRBV6-1|TRBJ1-5|-
CASSERWGKGNQPQHF
TGTGCCAGCAGTGAACGGTGGGGTAAGGGCAATCAGCCCCAGCATTTT
>-|TRBV15|TRBJ1-1|once
CATSKATGGTEAFF
TGTGCCACCAGCAAAGCGACAGGCGGCACTGAAGCTTTCTTT
>-|TRBV6-2/TRBV6-3|TRBJ1-5|-
CASSGQQRPQHF
TGTGCCAGCAGTGGACAGCAGCGGCCCCAGCATTTT
>-|TRBV6-2/TRBV6-3|TRBJ2-1|-
CASSYSTLGEQFF
TGTGCCAGCAGTTACTCGACCCTAGGGGAGCAGTTCTTC
>-|TRBV4-2|TRBJ2-5|-
CASSQVAGGLGGETQYF
TGTGCCAGCAGCCAAGTTGCTGGGGGTTTGGGCGGAGAGACCCAGTACTTC
>TRBD2|TRBV7-9|TRBJ2-3|-
CASSFRARGGLSTDTQYF
TGTGCCAGCAGCTTTCGAGCGCGGGGGGGCCTTAGCACAGATACGCAGTATTTT
>-|TRBV4-3|TRBJ1-2|-
CASSQEVRDRYGYTF
TGCGCCAGCAGCCAAGAGGTCAGGGATCGGTATGGCTACACCTTC
>TRBD1|TRBV7-8|TRBJ1-5|-
CASSLGGRSGQGRRYQPQHF
TGTGCCAGCAGCTTAGGAGGGAGGTCGGGACAGGGACGTAGGTATCAGCCCCAGCATTTT
>TRBD1|TRBV29-1|TRBJ1-4|-
CSVEERDSSKWKLFF
TGCAGCGTTGAAGAAAGGGACAGTAGTAAGTGGAAACTGTTTTTT
>TRBD2|TRBV6-5|TRBJ2-1|-
CASIDGGAVGEQFF
TGTGCCAGCATCGACGGGGGGGCAGTAGGTGAGCAGTTCTTC
>TRBD2|TRBV5-4|TRBJ2-3|-
CASTNGGGTGADTQYF
TGTGCCAGCACCAATGGGGGGGGGACTGGCGCAGATACGCAGTATTTT
>-|TRBV7-2|TRBJ1-5|once
CASSLDQRGPQHF
TGTGCCAGCAGCTTAGACCAGAGAGGGCCCCAGCATTTT
>-|TRBV3-1/TRBV3-2|TRBJ1-2|-
CASSQGPMRYGYTF
TGTGCCAGCAGCCAAGGACCGATGAGATATGGCTACACCTTC
>TRBD1|TRBV5-1|TRBJ1-5|-
CASSWGQGDQPQHF
TGCGCCAGCAGCTGGGGACAGGGGGATCAGCCCCAGCATTTT
>-|TRBV6-5|TRBJ1-3|-
CASSYSIRGGGNTIYF
TGTGCCAGCAGTTACTCGATTCGTGGGGGTGGAAACACCATATATTTT
>TRBD1|TRBV19|TRBJ1-4|-
CASSIGQAATNEKLFF
TGTGCCAGTAGTATCGGACAGGCCGCAACTAATGAAAAACTGTTTTTT